One and the same sample provided the 2 T cell receptor beta chains below, sequenced in a study of OX40 agonist ivuxolimab in advanced cancers. Method: immunoSEQ multiplex PCR; TCRdb's copy keeps in-frame clones and lacks some. The sample records tens of thousands of clones, 70% to 90% being singletons. The material sequenced was CD4+ or CD8+ T cells sorted from blood, taken in a trial of the OX40 agonist ivuxolimab. The receptors come from an adult with an advanced solid tumor such as melanoma, head and neck, liver or kidney cancer.

J is TRBJ2-5 and V is TRBV5-6; 9 positions match TRBD1. The V gene's germline CDR1 is SGHDT and CDR2 YYEEEE. This CDR3 comprises 14 residues. The ends lost 2 bases at V and 6 bases at J; junction bases unmatched: 5. Written as DNA, the CDR3 is TGTGCCAGCAGCTTAGAGACAGGGGGAAAGACCCAGTACTTC. It is translated as CASSLETGGKTQYF.

V usage is TRBV5-1 and J usage is TRBJ1-6; 7 nucleotides agree with TRBD1. The V segment lost 3 bases and the J segment 7 bases; nucleotides outside the gene matches: 4. The CDR3 has 14 amino acids. CDR1 and CDR2 (germline): SGHRS, YFSETQ. The CDR3, as DNA: TGCGCCAGCAGCTCGGGACAGTTAAATTCACCCCTCCACTTT. Residues: CASSSGQLNSPLHF.